This T cell receptor beta chain was recorded in a study of early T cells in non-severe SARS-CoV-2 infection. This clonotype has just a few counts. There are 14 residues in the CDR3. Deletions cut 6 bases from V and 1 base from J, with 12 bases between. TCRdb reanalysed the 5' RACE reads using MiXCR and keeps one entry per CDR3 protein. The top ten hold less than 3.5% of the sample, which has approximately 69,000 distinct CDR3 sequences, around 11% seen once. The origin of this receptor is an adult who was a healthcare worker with PCR-confirmed SARS-CoV-2 infection or an uninfected control (not recorded which). The V and J genes are TRBV12-3 or TRBV12-4 and TRBJ1-1; D is unresolved. This sample comprised whole blood, obtained at baseline. Here the CDR3 reads CASSLRGSNTEAFF. The CDR3 DNA reads as TGTGCCAGCAGCCTCCGCGGGTCGAACACTGAAGCTTTCTTT.